The rows below give T cell receptor beta chains drawn from one sample of a study of response to subunit inactivated influenza vaccine. TCRdb recomputed calls from the RT-PCR reads with MiXCR, one row per CDR3 protein. The data hold about 500,000 distinct CDR3 sequences, with about 17% observed a single time. Sequenced material: CD4+ T cells sorted from PBMCs, taken about 23 months after vaccination. These receptors all stem from a man aged 45 to 75 who received an inactivated influenza vaccine. The CDR3 runs from the conserved cysteine through the conserved F or W. The D gene is left open where the match is weak. Clone size, where shown, is once, few, many, or a class for clones that have expanded.

clone_size	d_call	v_call	cdr3_length	j_call	cdr3_aa	cdr3_nt
-	-	TRBV6-5	14	TRBJ2-7	CASSSRGLVHEQYF	TGTGCCAGCAGTTCCCGCGGCCTAGTCCACGAGCAGTACTTC
-	TRBD2	TRBV20-1	15	TRBJ2-1	CSARDVSGRGYEQFF	TGCAGTGCTAGAGACGTTAGCGGGAGAGGATATGAGCAGTTCTTC
many	TRBD2	TRBV11-3	17	TRBJ2-3	CASSAPRTSGGADTQYF	TGTGCCAGCAGCGCCCCCCGGACTAGCGGGGGGGCAGATACGCAGTATTTT
few	-	TRBV10-3	16	TRBJ2-1	CAISGRGATSLSEQFF	TGTGCCATCAGTGGACGGGGGGCGACATCTCTCAGCGAGCAGTTCTTC
-	TRBD2	TRBV7-8	20	TRBJ2-1	CASSYRLAGGHDTAYNEQFF	TGTGCCAGCAGCTATCGACTAGCGGGAGGACACGATACAGCATACAATGAGCAGTTCTTC
few	TRBD2	TRBV20-1	15	TRBJ2-1	CSAIMSGGSYNEQFF	TGCAGTGCTATTATGTCGGGAGGTTCCTACAATGAGCAGTTCTTC
-	-	TRBV19	13	TRBJ2-2	CASSMRRTGELFF	TGTGCCAGTAGTATGCGAAGAACCGGGGAGCTGTTTTTT
-	-	TRBV20-1	14	TRBJ2-1	CSARWAGSHNEQFF	TGCAGTGCACGCTGGGCAGGGTCTCACAATGAGCAGTTCTTC
few	TRBD2	TRBV30	14	TRBJ2-3	CAWSPGLGTDTQYF	TGTGCCTGGAGTCCCGGACTAGGCACAGATACGCAGTATTTT
-	TRBD2	TRBV7-6	15	TRBJ2-7	CASSPRTSGSHEQYF	TGTGCCAGCAGCCCTCGGACTAGCGGGAGCCACGAGCAGTACTTC
few	TRBD1	TRBV20-1	15	TRBJ2-7	CSAGDSGQGTYEQYF	TGCAGTGCTGGAGACTCGGGACAGGGAACCTACGAGCAGTACTTC
many	-	TRBV12-3/TRBV12-4	14	TRBJ2-1	CASSFGGTSYEQFF	TGTGCCAGCAGTTTCGGAGGCACCAGCTATGAGCAGTTCTTC
-	TRBD1	TRBV7-9	15	TRBJ2-2	CASSSGQGASGELFF	TGTGCCAGCAGCTCCGGACAGGGGGCCTCCGGGGAGCTGTTTTTT
-	TRBD2	TRBV3-1	15	TRBJ2-4	CASSPGLAAKNIQYF	TGTGCCAGCAGTCCGGGACTAGCGGCCAAAAACATTCAGTACTTC
few	TRBD2	TRBV6-2/TRBV6-3	14	TRBJ2-7	CASSPSGSNYEQYF	TGTGCCAGCAGCCCTAGCGGGAGCAACTACGAGCAGTACTTC
few	-	TRBV4-3	15	TRBJ1-6	CASSQERGENSPLHF	TGCGCCAGCAGCCAGGAGCGGGGCGAGAATTCACCCCTCCACTTT
-	-	TRBV10-3	15	TRBJ2-1	CAISAGTVGGNEQFF	TGTGCCATCAGTGCGGGGACTGTCGGCGGCAATGAGCAGTTCTTC
few	-	TRBV5-1	16	TRBJ2-7	CASKPGGGRGVYEQYF	TGCGCCAGCAAGCCTGGGGGGGGCCGCGGGGTCTACGAGCAGTACTTC
many	-	TRBV29-1	14	TRBJ2-3	CSVSRRLSTDTQYF	TGCAGCGTCTCCAGGCGTCTTAGCACAGATACGCAGTATTTT
few	TRBD1	TRBV7-6	14	TRBJ1-4	CASSFGDRGGKLFF	TGTGCCAGCAGCTTTGGGGACAGGGGGGGAAAACTGTTTTTT
many	-	TRBV4-2	14	TRBJ2-7	CASSYLGDTYEQYF	TGTGCCAGCAGCTATCTTGGCGATACTTACGAGCAGTACTTC
few	TRBD1	TRBV29-1	13	TRBJ1-1	CSVLTGTNTEAFF	TGCAGCGTTCTGACAGGGACGAACACTGAAGCTTTCTTT
-	TRBD2	TRBV12-3/TRBV12-4	15	TRBJ2-1	CASSWTSGDIHEQFF	TGTGCCAGCAGTTGGACTAGCGGGGATATCCATGAGCAGTTCTTC
-	TRBD1	TRBV9	14	TRBJ2-1	CASSPQGQGVVQFF	TGTGCCAGCAGCCCCCAGGGACAGGGGGTCGTGCAGTTCTTC
many	TRBD1	TRBV28	15	TRBJ2-2	CASSSGTGTTGELFF	TGTGCCAGCAGCTCCGGGACAGGGACCACCGGGGAGCTGTTTTTT
few	-	TRBV11-1	14	TRBJ2-7	CASSLGGRIYEQYF	TGTGCCAGCAGCTTAGGCGGACGGATCTACGAGCAGTACTTC
few	-	TRBV6-1	14	TRBJ1-1	CASTVDGGNTEAFF	TGTGCCAGCACCGTCGACGGGGGGAACACTGAAGCTTTCTTT
-	TRBD1	TRBV20-1	14	TRBJ2-3	CSALGGQGTDTQYF	TGCAGTGCTCTGGGGGGACAGGGAACAGATACGCAGTATTTT
few	-	TRBV10-3	14	TRBJ1-1	CAISEGHQNTEAFF	TGTGCCATCAGTGAGGGACACCAGAACACTGAAGCTTTCTTT
-	-	TRBV5-6	13	TRBJ2-5	CASSWGTKETQYF	TGTGCCAGCAGCTGGGGGACAAAAGAGACCCAGTACTTC
-	-	TRBV12-3/TRBV12-4	15	TRBJ2-1	CASNPLDDSYNEQFF	TGTGCCAGCAACCCTTTGGACGACTCCTACAATGAGCAGTTCTTC
few	TRBD2	TRBV15	16	TRBJ2-1	CATSRGLASRYNEQFF	TGTGCCACCAGCAGGGGACTAGCGAGCCGCTACAATGAGCAGTTCTTC
-	TRBD1	TRBV20-1	14	TRBJ2-6	CSATTGSGANVLTF	TGCAGTGCCACGACAGGGAGCGGGGCCAACGTCCTGACTTTC
-	-	TRBV14	15	TRBJ2-3	CASSPDRTSRHTQYF	TGTGCCAGCAGCCCCGACAGGACCTCTAGGCACACGCAGTATTTT
few	-	TRBV6-2/TRBV6-3	16	TRBJ2-1	CASSYSMAGAWNEQFF	TGTGCCAGCAGTTACTCGATGGCGGGCGCTTGGAATGAGCAGTTCTTC
-	TRBD1	TRBV4-1	16	TRBJ2-1	CASSQDPRQGADEQFF	TGCGCCAGCAGCCAAGATCCGCGACAGGGGGCAGATGAGCAGTTCTTC
-	TRBD1	TRBV6-2/TRBV6-3	14	TRBJ2-4	CASIARDSKNIQYF	TGTGCCAGCATCGCTCGGGACAGTAAAAACATTCAGTACTTC
-	-	TRBV6-1	16	TRBJ2-5	CASRKGVGTFDVTQYF	TGTGCCAGCAGAAAGGGTGTAGGGACGTTTGACGTGACCCAGTACTTC
-	-	TRBV20-1	14	TRBJ2-5	CSAGPGLIQETQYF	TGCAGTGCAGGTCCGGGTCTAATCCAAGAGACCCAGTACTTC